This TCR beta chain was sequenced for a study of T-cell reconstitution after alpha-beta-depleted transplantation in children. Unique molecular identifiers were built into the TCRbeta library. In TCRdb, the PCR reads were re-called with MiXCR into one record per CDR3 protein. This table has around 360,000 distinct CDR3 sequences, about a tenth appearing once. Germline V CDR1 and CDR2: SGHNT, YYREEE (reference sequence). The CDR3 extends over 15 amino acids. Trimming pared 1 base from V and 3 bases from J, leaving 11 bases between. This clonotype was recorded many times. The chain uses TRBV5-4 and TRBJ2-4; D call uncertain. This TCR was sampled from a human donor who donated a stem cell graft to a child with acute lymphoblastic leukemia. This sample comprised PBMCs from the stem cell graft donor, obtained from the stem cell graft. CDR3 bases: TGTGCCAGCAGCTTGAGGTCCCAGGACAAAAACATTCAGTACTTC. It yields the protein CASSLRSQDKNIQYF.